These 27 T cell receptor beta chains came from one sample sequenced in a study of shared clonotypes between healthy human individuals. TCRdb keeps only in-frame clones here, not all; method: immunoSEQ multiplex PCR. The sample yields 650,000 to 750,000 clones, about 78% seen once. The source material was memory CD4+ T cells sorted from blood. Described subset: CD45RA-negative fraction. Receptors were obtained from a woman in her twenties or thirties in good health.

The rearrangement uses TRBV9 and TRBJ1-3; weak D call: TRBD1 (5 bases). CDR1 and CDR2 (germline): SGDLS, YYNGEE. CDR3 size: 18 residues. V was shortened by 0 bases and J by 0 bases, with 16 bases between the two germline ends. The CDR3 region is CASSVAWAGDFSGNTIYF. As DNA, the CDR3 is TGTGCCAGCAGCGTAGCGTGGGCTGGGGACTTCTCTGGAAACACCATATATTTT.

This clone was seen a few times. The rearrangement uses TRBV2 and TRBJ2-7; 9 bases match TRBD1. Trimming at V came to 8 bases and at J to 3 bases, leaving 8 bases not matched to a gene. The CDR3 covers 14 residues. Germline CDR1 and CDR2: SNHLY and FYNNEI. The CDR3, as DNA: TGTGCCAGCTGGAGGGGGACAGGGTACTACGAGCAGTACTTC. Protein product: CASWRGTGYYEQYF. The whole variable domain, remainder taken from reference TRBV2 and TRBJ2-7, is EPEVTQTPSHQVTQMGQEVILRCVPISNHLYFYWYRQILGQKVEFLVSFYNNEISEKSEIFDDQFSVERPDGSNFTLKIRSTKLEDSAMYFCASWRGTGYYEQYFGPGTRLTVT.

Only a few counts were recorded for this clone. The chain has TRBV6-5 and TRBJ1-1, with D hard to call. V lost 2 bases, J lost 0 bases, and 10 bases lay in between. Germline CDR1 MNHEY, CDR2 SVGAGI. The CDR3 runs 15 residues. In DNA, the CDR3 is TGTGCCAGCAGTTACGCCCCGACGCTGAACACTGAAGCTTTCTTT. As protein: CASSYAPTLNTEAFF.

CDR3 sequence (DNA): TGTGCCAGCAGCGCACCCAGAGTGCCACAAAGTCGGGCCAACGTCCTGACTTTC. This translates into CASSAPRVPQSRANVLTF. The chain couples TRBV7-7 to TRBJ2-6, with D hard to call. V was clipped by 5 bases and J by 5 bases, with 22 bases between them. CDR1 is SSHAT and CDR2 is FNYEAQ in the germline V gene (reference sequence). The CDR3 is 18 amino acids.

The chain combines TRBV6-5 with TRBJ2-7, with TRBD1 matching over 9 bases. In germline, CDR1 is MNHEY, CDR2 SVGAGI. V was pared by 0 bases and J by 6 bases, with 6 bases of the junction left unmatched. CDR3 length: 15 amino acids. CDR3 in amino acids: CASSYSGTGSLEQYF. The CDR3 bases are TGTGCCAGCAGTTACTCCGGGACAGGGTCTCTCGAGCAGTACTTC.

V gene TRBV18 combines with J gene TRBJ1-5; 7 nucleotides agree with TRBD1. The CDR3 length is 17 residues. Unmatched junction bases numbered 15, after V lost 6 bases and J lost 4 bases. Germline CDR1 and CDR2: KGHSH and LQKENI. CDR3 residues: CASSDYASGQANQPQHF. In DNA, the CDR3 is TGTGCCAGCTCGGACTACGCCTCCGGACAGGCAAATCAGCCCCAGCATTTT.

CDR3 sequence: CASSLAWVNTEAFF. In DNA, the CDR3 is TGTGCCAGCAGCTTAGCGTGGGTTAACACTGAAGCTTTCTTT. V usage is TRBV11-2 and J usage is TRBJ1-1; D gene uncertain. The CDR3 has 14 residues. CDR1 and CDR2 (germline): SGHAT, FQNNGV. V gave up 1 base and J gave up 2 bases, with 8 bases separating them. Filled out from reference TRBV11-2 and TRBJ1-1, the complete variable domain reads EAGVAQSPRYKIIEKRQSVAFWCNPISGHATLYWYQQILGQGPKLLIQFQNNGVVDDSQLPKDRFSAERLKGVDSTLKIQPAKLEDSAVYLCASSLAWVNTEAFFGQGTRLTVV.

This chain joins TRBV6-1 and TRBJ2-6, with D possibly TRBD2 on 6 matching bases. CDR1 MNHNS and CDR2 SASEGT come from the germline V gene. The CDR3 has 15 amino acids. V lost 1 base to trimming and J lost 4 bases, with 8 bases between them. CDR3 amino acids: CASSEGGRGANVLTF. CDR3 nucleotide sequence: TGTGCCAGCAGTGAAGGAGGGAGGGGGGCCAACGTCCTGACTTTC.

The chain uses TRBV7-2 and TRBJ2-5; 8 bases are a match to TRBD2. The better agreement between TRBJ2-7 and the DNA end casts doubt on the J call. CDR1 SGHTA and CDR2 FQGNSA come from the germline V gene. The CDR3 is 13 amino acids. The CDR3 loop is CASSSREAHEQYF. Here the CDR3 DNA reads TGTGCCAGCAGCTCGCGGGAGGCGCACGAGCAGTACTTC.

This clone was picked up one time. The V and J genes are TRBV7-8 and TRBJ2-6; TRBD1 matches at 7 bases. The V and J ends lost 6 bases and 2 bases, in that order; junction bases with no gene match: 4. Per the germline V gene, CDR1 is SGHVS and CDR2 is FQNEAQ. The CDR3 covers 15 residues. The CDR3 reads CASRPDRAGANVLTF. The CDR3 DNA reads TGTGCCAGCAGACCCGACAGGGCTGGGGCCAACGTCCTGACTTTC.

V usage is TRBV29-1 and J usage is TRBJ2-7; D uncertain. From germline, CDR1 is SQVTM and CDR2 ANQGSEA. Trimming cost V 6 bases and J 2 bases, with 8 bases left between them. The CDR3 contains 11 residues. CDR3 bases: TGCAGCGTGGTGATTACCTACGAGCAGTACTTC. This encodes CSVVITYEQYF.

This clone came up once. The chain carries TRBV18 and TRBJ1-1, with D unclear. This CDR3 contains 19 residues. CDR1 is KGHSH, CDR2 LQKENI, per germline. The V end lost 2 bases, the J end lost 4 bases, and 26 bases lay between the germline ends. CDR3 amino acids: CASSPNAPTSWGVVTEAFF. As DNA, the CDR3 is TGTGCCAGCTCACCAAATGCCCCCACGTCGTGGGGAGTTGTCACTGAAGCTTTCTTT.

The rearrangement uses TRBV5-4 and TRBJ1-5; 9 bases map to TRBD1. The CDR3 covers 14 residues. Germline values: CDR1 SGHNT, CDR2 YYREEE (reference sequence). The trim removed 2 bases at V and 5 bases at J, leaving 2 bases unmatched. The DNA for the CDR3 is TGTGCCAGCAGCTTTAGACAGGGGGATCAGCCCCAGCATTTT. Translating gives CASSFRQGDQPQHF.

This clone was recorded a few times. The genes are TRBV7-8 and TRBJ1-2; D gene ambiguous. This CDR3 is built from 13 residues. V shed 4 bases and J shed 4 bases, with 10 bases lying between them. Per germline, CDR1 SGHVS and CDR2 FQNEAQ. The chain's CDR3 is CASSYLRGYGYTF. In DNA, the CDR3 is TGTGCCAGCAGCTATCTACGGGGCTATGGCTACACCTTC.

V gene TRBV2 combines with J gene TRBJ1-1, with no clear D. The CDR3 has 16 amino acids. CDR1 and CDR2 from the germline V gene are SNHLY and FYNNEI. V gave up 6 bases and J gave up 1 base, with 18 bases separating them. The CDR3 nucleotides are TGTGCCAGCAGGGGAGAGTCCTACTCTAGGAACACTGAAGCTTTCTTT. This encodes CASRGESYSRNTEAFF. Full variable domain (rest looked up from reference TRBV2 and TRBJ1-1): EPEVTQTPSHQVTQMGQEVILRCVPISNHLYFYWYRQILGQKVEFLVSFYNNEISEKSEIFDDQFSVERPDGSNFTLKIRSTKLEDSAMYFCASRGESYSRNTEAFFGQGTRLTVV.

The chain couples TRBV5-4 to TRBJ1-2; unclear D gene. Per the germline V gene, CDR1 is SGHNT and CDR2 is YYREEE (reference sequence). V lost 3 bases to trimming and J lost 8 bases, with 23 bases between them. This CDR3 spans 16 amino acids. DNA of the CDR3: TGTGCCAGCAGCTCGATTCACACTACCCTTACCAGGGGCTACACCTTC. Encoded protein: CASSSIHTTLTRGYTF.

The CDR3 protein is CASSPRGGTGQPQHF. The CDR3 nucleotides are TGCGCCAGCAGCCCCCGTGGGGGTACGGGTCAGCCCCAGCATTTT. The chain couples TRBV5-1 to TRBJ1-5, with D possibly matching TRBD1 (5 bases). Germline V gene lookup returns CDR1 SGHRS and CDR2 YFSETQ. The V and J ends lost 4 bases and 6 bases respectively, with 17 bases between them. There are 15 residues in the CDR3. Full variable domain (outside the CDR3, taken from reference TRBV5-1 and TRBJ1-5): KAGVTQTPRYLIKTRGQQVTLSCSPISGHRSVSWYQQTPGQGLQFLFEYFSETQRNKGNFPGRFSGRQFSNSRSEMNVSTLELGDSALYLCASSPRGGTGQPQHFGDGTRLSIL.

In its sample, this clone was seen a few times. The J gene is TRBJ1-1, the V gene TRBV6-1; TRBD1 agrees at 7 bases. CDR1 is MNHNS and CDR2 is SASEGT in the germline V gene. The V gene end was trimmed by 6 bases and the J gene end by 1 base; junction bases not matched to a gene: 2. This CDR3 has 13 residues. The CDR3 loop is CASRGQPNTEAFF. In DNA, the CDR3 is TGTGCCAGCAGGGGACAGCCGAACACTGAAGCTTTCTTT.

The V gene is TRBV28, the J gene TRBJ2-6; D is undetermined. The CDR3 has 16 amino acids. V was cut by 1 base and J by 4 bases, with 11 bases left in between. CDR1 is MDHEN and CDR2 is SYDVKM in the germline V gene. CDR3 amino acids: CASSLYRHLGANVLTF. CDR3 coding DNA: TGTGCCAGCAGTTTATATCGCCACTTGGGGGCCAACGTCCTGACTTTC.

This clone was seen a handful of times. V and J are TRBV27 and TRBJ1-5; a possible D gene is TRBD1 (5 bases). The V and J ends lost 1 base and 0 bases respectively, with 10 bases between them. Germline CDR1 is MNHEY and CDR2 is SMNVEV (reference sequence). This CDR3 spans 16 amino acids. CDR3 amino acids: CASSLYGDHSNQPQHF. CDR3 DNA sequence: TGTGCCAGCAGTTTATACGGGGACCATAGCAATCAGCCCCAGCATTTT.

V gene TRBV11-2 combines with J gene TRBJ2-1, with 11 bases fitting TRBD2. From germline, CDR1 is SGHAT and CDR2 FQNNGV. The J segment lost 15 bases and the V segment lost 5 bases, leaving 6 bases of the junction unmatched. The CDR3 has 12 residues. The CDR3: CASSEPSGRPFF. Written as DNA, the CDR3 is TGTGCCAGCAGCGAGCCTAGCGGGAGGCCGTTCTTC.

The gene calls are TRBV2 and TRBJ2-7; D remains unclear. The ends were cut back, 4 bases at V and 3 bases at J, with 7 bases in the middle. Germline loops: CDR1 SNHLY, CDR2 FYNNEI. The CDR3 is made up of 12 amino acids. The CDR3 sequence is CASSGLNYEQYF. The CDR3 nucleotides are TGTGCCAGCAGTGGGCTCAACTACGAGCAGTACTTC.

Comments on this clone: A much larger clone sits a single nucleotide away, making a read error possible. This rearrangement joins TRBV7-3 to TRBJ2-3; D may correspond to TRBD1 or TRBD2 (6 bases each). Trimming cost V 6 bases and J 2 bases, with 12 bases left between them. Germline V gene lookup returns CDR1 SGHTA and CDR2 FQGTGA. The CDR3 contains 14 residues. The CDR3 loop reads CASSFGGPTDTQYF. The CDR3 DNA reads as TGTGCCAGCAGTTTTGGGGGGCCCACAGATACGCAGTATTTT.

The chain carries TRBV19 and TRBJ2-7; D might be TRBD2 (6 bases). The CDR3 contains 13 residues. Trimming pared 4 bases from V and 5 bases from J, leaving 12 bases between. CDR1 is LNHDA and CDR2 is SQIVND in the germline V gene (reference sequence). The CDR3 is CASSSRPGDEQYF. The CDR3 DNA sequence: TGTGCCAGTAGTAGCCGACCGGGGGACGAGCAGTACTTC.

The chain carries TRBV6-5 and TRBJ1-2, with TRBD1 matching 8 bases. There are 13 residues in the CDR3. The germline CDR1 and CDR2 sequences are MNHEY and SVGAGI. Unmatched junction bases numbered 9, after V lost 7 bases and J lost 8 bases. CDR3 DNA sequence: TGTGCCAGCACCCGCCAGGGGGCTGGAGGCTACACCTTC. The encoded protein is CASTRQGAGGYTF.

The CDR3 region is CASSLNLGGEAFF. The CDR3, as DNA: TGTGCCAGCAGCTTAAATTTGGGGGGTGAAGCTTTCTTT. V gene TRBV7-6 combines with J gene TRBJ1-1; a possible D gene is TRBD1 (5 bases). V gave up 2 bases and J gave up 7 bases, with 11 bases separating them. Germline V lookup: CDR1 SGHVS, CDR2 FNYEAQ. The CDR3 spans 13 residues.

The genes are TRBV4-1 and TRBJ2-7; D not certain. Trimming stripped 4 bases from V and 3 bases from J, with 10 bases between. The CDR3 runs 13 residues. Germline V lookup: CDR1 MGHRA, CDR2 YSYEKL. The CDR3, as DNA: TGCGCCAGCAGCCTCGACATGAACTACGAGCAGTACTTC. Amino acid sequence: CASSLDMNYEQYF.